Sequencing of this TCR beta chain was carried out in a study of blood T cell repertoires in COVID-19. Study background: Samples of COVID-19 (acute and convalescent) were obtained from the United States, Italy and Spain. T cells, B-cell-depleted T cells, or PBMCs provided the cDNA or gDNA that served as material.

This clone has a handful of counts. Germline CDR1 SGHNT, CDR2 YYREEE (reference sequence). The ends were cut back, 4 bases at V and 6 bases at J, with 11 bases in the middle. The CDR3 contains 14 residues. In the study's own analysis: Amplification of reference gene primers provided the estimated nucleated cell counts. TCRdb keeps only in-frame clones here, not all; method: immunoSEQ multiplex PCR. The D gene and trimming were derived from the DNA, and the V and J assignments and clone size from that table. The sample consists of some 200,000 clones, about 88% of them appearing once. Sequenced input: peripheral blood. The chain is built from TRBV5-4 and TRBJ1-6; TRBD1 might be the D (5 bases). The clonotype comes from a woman aged 80 or over in a cohort sampled during active or convalescent COVID-19. CDR3 bases: TGTGCCAGCAGCACCAGGGAATCTAATTCACCCCTCCACTTT. Translated, it gives CASSTRESNSPLHF. Using reference TRBV5-4 and TRBJ1-6 for the parts outside the CDR3, the full variable domain is ETGVTQSPTHLIKTRGQQVTLRCSSQSGHNTVSWYQQALGQGPQFIFQYYREEENGRGNFPPRFSGLQFPNYSSELNVNALELDDSALYLCASSTRESNSPLHFGNGTRLTVT.